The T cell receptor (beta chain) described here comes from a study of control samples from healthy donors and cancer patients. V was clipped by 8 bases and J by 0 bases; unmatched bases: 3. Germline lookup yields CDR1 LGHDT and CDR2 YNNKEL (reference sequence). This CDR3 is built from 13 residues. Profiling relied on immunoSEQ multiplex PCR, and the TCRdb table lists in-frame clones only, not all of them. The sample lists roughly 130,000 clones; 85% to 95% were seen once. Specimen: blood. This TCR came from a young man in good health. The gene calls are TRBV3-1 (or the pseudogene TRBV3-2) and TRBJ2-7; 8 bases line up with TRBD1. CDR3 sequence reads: CASGDRTSYEQYF. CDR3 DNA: TGTGCCAGCGGGGACAGGACCTCCTACGAGCAGTACTTC.